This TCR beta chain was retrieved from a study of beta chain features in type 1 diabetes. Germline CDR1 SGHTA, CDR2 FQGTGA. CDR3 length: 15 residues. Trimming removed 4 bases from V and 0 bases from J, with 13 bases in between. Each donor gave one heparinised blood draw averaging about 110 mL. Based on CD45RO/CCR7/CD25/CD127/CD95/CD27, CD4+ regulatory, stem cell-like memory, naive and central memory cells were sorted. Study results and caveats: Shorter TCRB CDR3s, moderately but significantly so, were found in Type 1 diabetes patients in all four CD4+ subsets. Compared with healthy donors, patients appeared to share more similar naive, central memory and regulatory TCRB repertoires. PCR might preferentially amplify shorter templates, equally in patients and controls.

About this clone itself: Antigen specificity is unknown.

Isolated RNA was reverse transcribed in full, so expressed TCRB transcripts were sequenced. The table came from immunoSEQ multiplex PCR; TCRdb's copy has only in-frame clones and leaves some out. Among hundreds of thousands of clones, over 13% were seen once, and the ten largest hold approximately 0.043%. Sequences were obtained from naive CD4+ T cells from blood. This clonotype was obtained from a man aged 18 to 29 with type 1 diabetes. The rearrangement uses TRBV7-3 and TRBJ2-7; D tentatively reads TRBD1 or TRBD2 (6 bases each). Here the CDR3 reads CASSSGAGSSYEQYF. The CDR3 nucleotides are TGTGCCAGCAGCTCGGGGGCGGGAAGCTCCTACGAGCAGTACTTC. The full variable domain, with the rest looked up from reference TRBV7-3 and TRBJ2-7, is GAGVSQTPSNKVTEKGKYVELRCDPISGHTALYWYRQSLGQGPEFLIYFQGTGAADDSGLPNDRFFAVRPEGSVSTLKIQRTERGDSAVYLCASSSGAGSSYEQYFGPGTRLTVT.